This T cell receptor beta chain was captured in a study of T cell changes during pregnancy in multiple sclerosis. Trimming took off 0 bases at V and 1 base at J, with 8 bases between the two ends. Germline CDR1 and CDR2: SGHNT and YYREEE (reference sequence). CDR3 length: 15 amino acids. TCRdb's table, derived via immunoSEQ multiplex PCR, lists solely in-frame clones and lacks some. Of 90,000 to 120,000 clones listed, roughly 92% are singletons. The sample holds one count of this clone. The chain combines TRBV5-4 with TRBJ2-1; unclear D gene. The sequence was obtained from a female donor in good health, enrolled as a control in a pregnancy study. The source material was peripheral blood, sampled in the third trimester of pregnancy. The chain's CDR3 is CASSLDVPSYNEQFF. The CDR3 coding sequence is TGTGCCAGCAGCTTGGATGTTCCGTCCTACAATGAGCAGTTCTTC.